One sample yielded the 22 T cell receptor beta chains listed below, sequenced in a study of shared clonotypes between healthy human individuals. Using immunoSEQ multiplex PCR, the repertoire was profiled, and TCRdb retains in-frame clones only, with some absent. The sample contains around 690,000 clones, 90% of which appear only once. Sequencing was carried out using memory CD8+ T cells from PBMCs. Indicated subset: CD45RO+ cells pooled with CCR7-negative TemRA cells. Every receptor here comes from a man aged 18-30 years in good health. Some clones in this sample may be carry-over from other donors' samples.

The gene calls are TRBV30 and TRBJ1-5; D uncertain. With 4 bases removed from V and 1 base from J, the gap between germline ends came to 11 bases. The CDR3 is 14 amino acids. Germline loops: CDR1 GTSNPN, CDR2 SVGIG (reference sequence). The CDR3 protein is CAWKDLGSNQPQHF. Written as DNA, the CDR3 is TGTGCCTGGAAGGACCTAGGGAGCAATCAGCCCCAGCATTTT. Looking up the rest from reference TRBV30 and TRBJ1-5 gives the full variable domain: SQTIHQWPATLVQPVGSPLSLECTVEGTSNPNLYWYRQAAGRGLQLLFYSVGIGQISSEVPQNLSASRPQDRQFILSSKKLLLSDSGFYLCAWKDLGSNQPQHFGDGTRLSIL.

The chain has TRBV5-1 and TRBJ1-1, with D possibly TRBD1 on 6 matching bases. The CDR3 consists of 13 residues. The V gene lost 2 bases and the J gene lost 1 base, with 6 bases spanning the gap. Germline CDR1 and CDR2: SGHRS and YFSETQ. The DNA for the CDR3 is TGCGCCAGCAGCTTCAGGGGGAACACTGAAGCTTTCTTT. Translating gives CASSFRGNTEAFF.

This sequence joins TRBV2 and TRBJ1-3; D unclear. V dropped 8 bases and J dropped 0 bases, with 20 bases sitting between them. CDR3 size: 17 residues. Germline-derived CDR1 and CDR2 are SNHLY and FYNNEI. This chain's CDR3 is CASRQRYDGSSGNTIYF. The CDR3 DNA follows: TGTGCCAGCCGGCAACGTTACGACGGAAGCTCTGGAAACACCATATATTTT.

The rearrangement uses TRBV6-1 and TRBJ2-7, with D perhaps matching TRBD2 (5 bases). Germline loops: CDR1 MNHNS, CDR2 SASEGT. The V end lost 11 bases, the J end lost 4 bases, and 18 bases lay between the germline ends. This CDR3 spans 13 amino acids. The CDR3 protein is CAPSLGVPYEQYF. CDR3 nucleotide sequence: TGTGCCCCCAGCCTCGGGGTTCCGTACGAGCAGTACTTC.

This chain links TRBV28 with TRBJ2-2; tentatively, D is TRBD1 or TRBD2 (5 bases each). Germline V CDR1 and CDR2: MDHEN, SYDVKM. This CDR3 spans 15 amino acids. With 1 base removed from V and 5 bases from J, the gap between germline ends came to 11 bases. CDR3 bases: TGTGCCAGCAGTTTATCACAGGAGGTGACCGGGGAGCTGTTTTTT. Protein sequence: CASSLSQEVTGELFF.

V is TRBV7-9 and J is TRBJ2-5; 12 positions match TRBD2. CDR3 length: 18 amino acids. Germline V gene sequence: CDR1 SEHNR, CDR2 FQNEAQ (reference sequence). The junction had 14 bases not matched to a gene; V was cut back by 5 bases and J by 4 bases. The CDR3 loop is CASSPGPGLAGSGETQYF. CDR3 nucleotides: TGTGCCAGCAGCCCAGGACCGGGACTAGCGGGTTCTGGAGAGACCCAGTACTTC.

The V gene is TRBV6-5, the J gene TRBJ2-3; no clear D. The ends were cut back, 0 bases at V and 3 bases at J, with 10 bases in the middle. The CDR3 runs 15 residues. Looked up from germline, CDR1 is MNHEY and CDR2 is SVGAGI. CDR3 protein: CASSYSKWVTDTQYF. The DNA for the CDR3 is TGTGCCAGCAGTTACTCGAAGTGGGTTACAGATACGCAGTATTTT.

A remark on this clone: Other DNA variants within this sample encode the same CDR3. The chain links TRBV27 to TRBJ2-7; 7 bases map to TRBD1. Trimming took 8 bases from V and 2 from J; bases not matched to a gene: 6. Per the germline V gene, CDR1 is MNHEY and CDR2 is SMNVEV (reference sequence). This CDR3 comprises 13 residues. CDR3: CASRRQGPYEQYF. CDR3 nucleotides: TGTGCCAGCCGAAGACAGGGACCCTACGAGCAGTACTTC.

The rearrangement joins TRBV11-2 to TRBJ2-7; D is ambiguous. V dropped 5 bases and J dropped 6 bases, with 20 bases sitting between them. Germline loops: CDR1 SGHAT, CDR2 FQNNGV. The CDR3 runs 15 residues. CDR3 region: CASSPTRTPAGEQYF. CDR3 DNA: TGTGCCAGCAGCCCAACCAGGACCCCGGCCGGCGAGCAGTACTTC.

The chain combines TRBV28 with TRBJ1-2; D is unclear. The length of the CDR3 is 14 residues. Germline V CDR1 and CDR2: MDHEN, SYDVKM. With 2 bases removed from V and 4 bases from J, the gap between germline ends came to 11 bases. CDR3 loop: CASSLQGSVYGYTF. CDR3 DNA: TGTGCCAGCAGTTTACAAGGGTCCGTCTATGGCTACACCTTC.

This clone appeared a few times. The chain recombines TRBV5-6 with TRBJ2-1, with 10 bases lining up with TRBD2. The ends lost 1 base at V and 7 bases at J; junction bases unmatched: 5. This CDR3 has 15 amino acids. The germline CDR1 and CDR2 sequences are SGHDT and YYEEEE. CDR3 protein: CASSLPSSGRNEQFF. The CDR3 DNA is TGTGCCAGCAGCTTGCCATCTAGCGGGAGAAATGAGCAGTTCTTC.

The chain recombines TRBV9 with TRBJ1-2, with TRBD1 identical over 11 bases. CDR3 size: 14 residues. The germline V gene has CDR1 SGDLS and CDR2 YYNGEE. The junction had 2 bases not matched to a gene; V was cut back by 3 bases and J by 4 bases. CDR3 amino acids: CASSEGTGGYGYTF. The CDR3 DNA reads as TGTGCCAGCAGCGAGGGGACAGGGGGCTATGGCTACACCTTC.

This clone has just one count. This chain connects TRBV5-1 to TRBJ2-2; D gene uncertain. The germline gives CDR1 SGHRS, CDR2 YFSETQ. CDR3 length: 12 amino acids. V was pared by 4 bases and J by 5 bases, with 6 bases between. In nucleotides, the CDR3 is TGCGCCAGCAGCCCGAGTACCGGGGAGCTGTTTTTT. It encodes CASSPSTGELFF.

The rearrangement joins TRBV28 to TRBJ1-4; possible D gene TRBD1, 5 bases. The V end lost 5 bases, the J end lost 3 bases, and 16 bases lay between the germline ends. The CDR3 is 16 residues long. Germline CDR1 and CDR2: MDHEN and SYDVKM. The CDR3 reads CASSTSQGVSNEKLFF. The CDR3 nucleotides read TGTGCCAGCAGTACCAGTCAAGGGGTATCTAATGAAAAACTGTTTTTT.

Concerning this clone itself: This CDR3 is also generated by other DNA sequences in the sample. The genes are TRBV6-5 and TRBJ1-2, with 7 bases matching TRBD1. Looked up from germline, CDR1 is MNHEY and CDR2 is SVGAGI. The CDR3 has 14 residues. With V trimmed by 8 bases and J by 0 bases, 6 bases remained unmatched. The CDR3 loop is CASSPTGTNYGYTF. As DNA, the CDR3 is TGTGCCAGCTCACCGACAGGGACTAACTATGGCTACACCTTC.

V is TRBV29-1 and J is TRBJ2-7; 9 bases align to TRBD2. The CDR3 is 11 residues long. The V gene end was trimmed by 6 bases and the J gene end by 5 bases; junction bases not matched to a gene: 2. From germline, CDR1 is SQVTM and CDR2 ANQGSEA. The CDR3 DNA sequence: TGCAGCGTCGGACTAGCGCACGAGCAGTACTTC. As protein: CSVGLAHEQYF.

This chain connects TRBV9 to TRBJ1-1, with D hard to call. The CDR3 has 18 amino acids. V lost 0 bases and J 6 bases, leaving 24 bases between the germline ends. Germline loops: CDR1 SGDLS, CDR2 YYNGEE. The CDR3 coding sequence is TGTGCCAGCAGCGTAGTTTCAGCCTCCCACTATTATGTGCCTGAAGCTTTCTTT. Encoded protein: CASSVVSASHYYVPEAFF. Supplemented by reference TRBV9 and TRBJ1-1, the full variable domain reads DSGVTQTPKHLITATGQRVTLRCSPRSGDLSVYWYQQSLDQGLQFLIQYYNGEERAKGNILERFSAQQFPDLHSELNLSSLELGDSALYFCASSVVSASHYYVPEAFFGQGTRLTVV.

The rearrangement links TRBV28 to TRBJ2-1; 9 nucleotides align to TRBD1. Germline assignment: CDR1 MDHEN and CDR2 SYDVKM. V lost 5 bases to trimming and J lost 7 bases; unmatched junction nucleotides: 6. The CDR3 runs 14 residues. In DNA form, the CDR3 reads TGTGCCAGCAGTCACGACAGGGGGACTAATGAGCAGTTCTTC. This sequence encodes CASSHDRGTNEQFF.

The CDR3 nucleotides read TGTGCCAGCAGGACACCTATGAACACTGAAGCTTTCTTT. Translating it yields CASRTPMNTEAFF. This rearrangement joins TRBV28 to TRBJ1-1; D gene uncertain. The CDR3 consists of 13 residues. Trimming pared 6 bases from V and 0 bases from J, leaving 8 bases between. Germline lookup yields CDR1 MDHEN and CDR2 SYDVKM. Together with reference TRBV28 and TRBJ1-1, the CDR3 gives the full variable domain: DVKVTQSSRYLVKRTGEKVFLECVQDMDHENMFWYRQDPGLGLRLIYFSYDVKMKEKGDIPEGYSVSREKKERFSLILESASTNQTSMYLCASRTPMNTEAFFGQGTRLTVV.

This clone was seen at least ten times. The chain has TRBV19 and TRBJ1-4, with D hard to call. The CDR3 has 17 residues. Germline V gene lookup returns CDR1 LNHDA and CDR2 SQIVND (reference sequence). Trimming stripped 3 bases from V and 2 bases from J, with 16 bases between. CDR3 in amino acids: CASSIGVGSGTNEKLFF. CDR3 coding DNA: TGTGCCAGTAGTATCGGGGTCGGAAGTGGGACTAATGAAAAACTGTTTTTT.

There are a few counts of this clone. Its ends do not fully match the called genes, so a read error is possible. The rearrangement uses TRBV11-2 and TRBJ1-1; TRBD1 might be the D (5 bases). CDR1 SGHAT and CDR2 FQNNGV come from the germline V gene. The CDR3 extends over 10 amino acids. DNA of the CDR3: TGCCAGGGACCGCTCACTGAAGCTTTCTTT. Protein: CQGPLTEAFF.

The J gene is TRBJ1-5, the V gene TRBV14, with D unclear. Trimming removed 7 bases at V and 0 bases at J, with 13 bases between. The length of the CDR3 is 15 residues. Germline CDR1 is SGHDN and CDR2 is FVKESK. The CDR3 loop is CASIDPVDSNQPQHF. Written as DNA, the CDR3 is TGTGCCAGCATCGATCCTGTTGATAGCAATCAGCCCCAGCATTTT.